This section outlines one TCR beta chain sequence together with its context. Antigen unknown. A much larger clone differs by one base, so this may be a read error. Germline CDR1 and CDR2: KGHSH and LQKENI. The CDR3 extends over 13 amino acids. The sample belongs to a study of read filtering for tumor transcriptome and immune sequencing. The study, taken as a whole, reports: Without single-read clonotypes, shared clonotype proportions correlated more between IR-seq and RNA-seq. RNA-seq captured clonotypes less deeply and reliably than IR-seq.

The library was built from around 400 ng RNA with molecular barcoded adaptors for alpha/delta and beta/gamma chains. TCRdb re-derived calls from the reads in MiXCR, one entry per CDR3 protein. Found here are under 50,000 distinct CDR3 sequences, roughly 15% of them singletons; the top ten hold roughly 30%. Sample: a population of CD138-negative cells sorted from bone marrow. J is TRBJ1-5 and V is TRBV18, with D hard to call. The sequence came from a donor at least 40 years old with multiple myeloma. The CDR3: CAGSQDPYQPQHF. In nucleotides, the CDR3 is TGTGCCGGCTCACAAGACCCTTATCAGCCCCAGCATTTT.